This T cell receptor (beta chain) was profiled in a study of T cells after yellow fever vaccination. MiXCR, applied by TCRdb to the 5' RACE reads, yields one record per CDR3 protein. The table lists 100,000 to 150,000 distinct CDR3 sequences, 8.9% of them singletons, with around 40% in the top ten. Trimming removed 6 bases at V and 1 base at J, with 12 bases between. Germline V CDR1 and CDR2: LNHDA, SQIVND (reference sequence). This CDR3 comprises 14 residues. The starting material was CD8+ T cells sorted from PBMCs, obtained on the day of the yellow fever booster vaccination. This TCR derives from a man between 18 and 29 years old who received the YFV17D yellow fever vaccine. The genes are TRBV19 and TRBJ1-1; D perhaps matches TRBD1 (5 bases). In DNA form, the CDR3 reads TGTGCCAGTAGAACCGGGACGGAGAACACTGAAGCTTTCTTT. Its translation: CASRTGTENTEAFF.